What follows are 11 T cell receptor beta chains derived from one specimen sequenced in a study of blood T cell repertoires in COVID-19. This table comes from immunoSEQ multiplex PCR, and its TCRdb copy is limited to in-frame clones, with some not included. Of approximately 250,000 clones listed, over 80% are singletons. The sequencing input was peripheral blood. These TCRs come from a man aged 55 to 70 who had recovered from COVID-19.

The table lists this clone with a few counts. The chain joins TRBV7-8 to TRBJ1-1; a possible D gene is TRBD1 (5 bases). Trimming took off 3 bases at V and 5 bases at J, with 13 bases between the two ends. Germline V gene sequence: CDR1 SGHVS, CDR2 FQNEAQ. The CDR3 has 14 residues. For the CDR3, the DNA is TGTGCCAGCAGCTTTCTCAGGGTAGGGACTGAAGCTTTCTTT. It codes for CASSFLRVGTEAFF.

The CDR3 reads CASSTRDSRSGNTIYF. The CDR3 nucleotides are TGTGCCAGCAGCACCCGGGACAGCCGCTCTGGAAACACCATATATTTT. J is TRBJ1-3 and V is TRBV9; 7 nucleotides match TRBD1. Germline CDR1 SGDLS, CDR2 YYNGEE. The CDR3 runs 16 residues. With V trimmed by 4 bases and J by 0 bases, 7 bases remained unmatched.

The chain uses TRBV6-1 and TRBJ1-6; D gene unclear. The CDR3 runs 17 residues. The germline gives CDR1 MNHNS, CDR2 SASEGT. Trimming removed 1 base from V and 8 bases from J, with 18 bases in between. CDR3: CASSEGRNSRLYSPLHF. CDR3 bases: TGTGCCAGCAGTGAAGGCAGGAATAGTCGTCTTTATTCACCCCTCCACTTT.

This chain joins TRBV19 and TRBJ1-1; 7 bases map to TRBD1. The length of the CDR3 is 10 residues. The ends lost 6 bases at V and 8 bases at J; junction bases unmatched: 0. Germline-derived CDR1 and CDR2 are LNHDA and SQIVND (reference sequence). CDR3 sequence reads: CASRDREAFF. For the CDR3, the DNA is TGTGCCAGTAGGGACAGGGAAGCTTTCTTT.

This chain joins TRBV7-9 and TRBJ1-3; tentatively, D is TRBD1 (6 bases). The germline V and J ends were trimmed by 4 bases and 2 bases, with 9 bases remaining between them. Germline CDR1 and CDR2: SEHNR and FQNEAQ (reference sequence). The CDR3 consists of 14 residues. CDR3 amino acids: CASSSGVTGNTIYF. In nucleotides, the CDR3 is TGTGCCAGCAGCTCAGGGGTCACTGGAAACACCATATATTTT.

This clone is a singleton in its sample. This chain links TRBV6-5 with TRBJ2-1; possible D gene TRBD2, 5 bases. CDR3 size: 14 residues. Germline V CDR1 and CDR2: MNHEY, SVGAGI. V lost 2 bases, J lost 5 bases, and 10 bases lay in between. CDR3 sequence: CASSYKRRDNEQFF. CDR3 sequence (DNA): TGTGCCAGCAGTTACAAACGGCGGGACAATGAGCAGTTCTTC.

The chain links TRBV20-1 to TRBJ2-1, with TRBD2 matching over 8 bases. Trimming took 1 base from V and 15 from J; bases not matched to a gene: 5. The CDR3 is 11 residues long. Germline V gives CDR1 DFQATT, CDR2 SNEGSKA (reference sequence). CDR3 sequence (DNA): TGCAGTGCTAGAGCGGGAGGGAGCGTGTTCTTC. Its translation is CSARAGGSVFF.

The rearrangement joins TRBV14 to TRBJ1-1; D gene unclear. This CDR3 has 16 residues. Germline V gene lookup returns CDR1 SGHDN and CDR2 FVKESK. Trimming removed 0 bases at V and 2 bases at J, with 13 bases between. CDR3 nucleotide sequence: TGTGCCAGCAGCCAAGATAATTGGGCAGGAAACACTGAAGCTTTCTTT. This gives the protein CASSQDNWAGNTEAFF.

The chain is built from TRBV11-2 and TRBJ1-1; 9 nucleotides line up with TRBD1. Trimming took 5 bases from V and 4 from J; bases not matched to a gene: 2. Germline values: CDR1 SGHAT, CDR2 FQNNGV. The CDR3 is 13 amino acids. The CDR3 DNA reads as TGTGCCAGCAGCACGACAGGGGGCACTGAAGCTTTCTTT. It is translated as CASSTTGGTEAFF.

This clone was seen a few times. The CDR3 sequence is CASRGGRAVTEAFF. The CDR3 nucleotides read TGTGCCAGCAGAGGGGGCAGGGCGGTCACTGAAGCTTTCTTT. V usage is TRBV3-1 (or the pseudogene TRBV3-2) and J usage is TRBJ1-1, with TRBD1 matching over 7 bases. From germline, CDR1 is LGHDT and CDR2 YNNKEL (reference sequence). V shed 6 bases, J shed 4 bases, and the junction held 8 bases outside the gene matches. The CDR3 runs to 14 residues.

In DNA, the CDR3 is TGTGCCAGCAGCGCTCGAGGTGGTGAGGGCGGGGAGCTGTTTTTT. Its protein product is CASSARGGEGGELFF. J is TRBJ2-2 and V is TRBV9; D possibly corresponds to TRBD2 (5 bases). The germline V gene encodes CDR1 SGDLS and CDR2 YYNGEE. This CDR3 has 15 amino acids. V lost 3 bases and J lost 7, with 16 bases in between.